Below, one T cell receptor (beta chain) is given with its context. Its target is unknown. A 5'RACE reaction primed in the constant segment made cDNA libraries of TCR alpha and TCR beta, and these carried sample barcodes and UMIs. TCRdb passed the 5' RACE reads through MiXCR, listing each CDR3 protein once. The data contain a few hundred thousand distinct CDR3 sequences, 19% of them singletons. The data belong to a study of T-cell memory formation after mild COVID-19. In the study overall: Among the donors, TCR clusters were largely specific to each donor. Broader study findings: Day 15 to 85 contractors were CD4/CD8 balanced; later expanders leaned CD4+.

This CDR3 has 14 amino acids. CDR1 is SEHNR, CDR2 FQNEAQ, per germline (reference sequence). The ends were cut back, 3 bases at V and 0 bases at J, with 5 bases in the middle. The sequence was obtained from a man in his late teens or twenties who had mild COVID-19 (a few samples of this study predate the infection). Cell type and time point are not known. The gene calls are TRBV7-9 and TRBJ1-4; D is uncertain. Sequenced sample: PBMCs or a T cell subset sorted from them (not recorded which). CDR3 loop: CASSLSSTNEKLFF. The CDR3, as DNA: TGTGCCAGCAGCTTGAGCTCAACTAATGAAAAACTGTTTTTT. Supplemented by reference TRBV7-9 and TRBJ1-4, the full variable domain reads DTGVSQNPRHKITKRGQNVTFRCDPISEHNRLYWYRQTLGQGPEFLTYFQNEAQLEKSRLLSDRFSAERPKGSFSTLEIQRTEQGDSAMYLCASSLSSTNEKLFFGSGTQLSVL.